This T cell receptor (beta chain) appears in the sequencing data of a study of cytomegalovirus exposure and HLA in healthy donors. Overall study findings and caveats: Based on reports, TCR beta sequences accurately predicted HLA-A and HLA-B alleles for most subjects. Researchers counted around 180 TCR beta chains as cytomegalovirus-associated. Indistinguishability led to the exclusion of some V segments, TRBV6-2 and TRBV6-3 included.

The PCR was carried out with 60 Vbeta primers and 13 Jbeta primers. As processed by the authors: Counted up in a later analysis, unique TCR beta chains came to about 80 million, with about 9.9 million shared. Using immunoSEQ multiplex PCR, the repertoire was profiled, and TCRdb retains in-frame clones only, with some absent. V and J calls and clone size are as listed in that table; D and trimming were resolved from the DNA. The table includes a few hundred thousand clones, 65% to 90% detected once. Comments on this clone: Its antigen is currently unknown.

The CDR3 length is 12 residues. Germline V gene sequence: CDR1 SGHRS, CDR2 YFSETQ. V was shortened by 4 bases and J by 3 bases, with 4 bases between the two germline ends. The sequenced material came from PBMCs. The clonotype originates from a girl between 5 and 17 years old in good health and CMV-seronegative. The chain joins TRBV5-1 to TRBJ2-2; D is unclear. CDR3 DNA sequence: TGCGCCAGCAGCCGAGACACCGGGGAGCTGTTTTTT. Protein: CASSRDTGELFF.